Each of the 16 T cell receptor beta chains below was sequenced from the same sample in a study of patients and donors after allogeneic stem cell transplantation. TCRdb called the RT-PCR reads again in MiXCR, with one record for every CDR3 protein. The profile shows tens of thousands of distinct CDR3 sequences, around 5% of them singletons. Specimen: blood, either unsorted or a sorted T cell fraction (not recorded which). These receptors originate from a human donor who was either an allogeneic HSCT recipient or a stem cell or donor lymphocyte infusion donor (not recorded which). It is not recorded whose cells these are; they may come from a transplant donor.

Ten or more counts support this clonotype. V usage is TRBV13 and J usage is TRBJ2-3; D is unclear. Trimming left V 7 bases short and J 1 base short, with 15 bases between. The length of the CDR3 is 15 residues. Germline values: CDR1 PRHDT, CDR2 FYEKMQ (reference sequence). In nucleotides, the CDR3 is TGTGCCAGCACCACGGAGCAGGAAGGCACAGATACGCAGTATTTT. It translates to CASTTEQEGTDTQYF.

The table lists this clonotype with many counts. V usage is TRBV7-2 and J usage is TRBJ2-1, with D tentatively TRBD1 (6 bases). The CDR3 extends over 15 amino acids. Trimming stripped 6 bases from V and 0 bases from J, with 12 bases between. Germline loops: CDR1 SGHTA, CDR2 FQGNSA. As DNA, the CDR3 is TGTGCCAGCAGTTTCGACAGGTCCTCCTACAATGAGCAGTTCTTC. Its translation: CASSFDRSSYNEQFF.

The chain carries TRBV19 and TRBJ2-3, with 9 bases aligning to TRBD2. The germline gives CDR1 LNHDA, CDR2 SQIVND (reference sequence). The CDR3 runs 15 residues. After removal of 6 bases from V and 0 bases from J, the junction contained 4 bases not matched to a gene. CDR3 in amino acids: CASSISGRSTDTQYF. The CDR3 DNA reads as TGTGCCAGTAGCATTAGCGGGAGAAGCACAGATACGCAGTATTTT.

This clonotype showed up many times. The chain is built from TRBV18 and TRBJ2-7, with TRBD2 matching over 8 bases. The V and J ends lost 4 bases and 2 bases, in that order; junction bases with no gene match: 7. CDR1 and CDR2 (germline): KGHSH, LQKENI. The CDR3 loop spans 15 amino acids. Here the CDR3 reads CASSLGTRTPYEQYF. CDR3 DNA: TGTGCCAGCTCACTCGGGACTAGGACCCCCTACGAGCAGTACTTC. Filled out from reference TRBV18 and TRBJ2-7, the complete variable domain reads NAGVMQNPRHLVRRRGQEARLRCSPMKGHSHVYWYRQLPEEGLKFMVYLQKENIIDESGMPKERFSAEFPKEGPSILRIQQVVRGDSAAYFCASSLGTRTPYEQYFGPGTRLTVT.

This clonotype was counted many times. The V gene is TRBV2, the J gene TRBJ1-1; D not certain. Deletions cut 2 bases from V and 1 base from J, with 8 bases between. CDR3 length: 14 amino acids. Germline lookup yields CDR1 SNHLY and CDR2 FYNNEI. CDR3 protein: CASSEMRRNTEAFF. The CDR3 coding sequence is TGTGCCAGCAGTGAAATGAGGAGGAACACTGAAGCTTTCTTT.

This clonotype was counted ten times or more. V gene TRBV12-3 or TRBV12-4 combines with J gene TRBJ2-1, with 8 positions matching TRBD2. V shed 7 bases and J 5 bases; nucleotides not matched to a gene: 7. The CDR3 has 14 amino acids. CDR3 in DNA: TGTGCCAGCAACCGGGGGGGGAATAACAATGAGCAGTTCTTC. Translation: CASNRGGNNNEQFF.

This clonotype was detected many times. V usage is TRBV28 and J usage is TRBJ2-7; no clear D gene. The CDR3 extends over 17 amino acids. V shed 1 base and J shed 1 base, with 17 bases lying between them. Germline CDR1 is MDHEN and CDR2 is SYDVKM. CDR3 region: CASSLSFLVRQSYEQYF. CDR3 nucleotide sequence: TGTGCCAGCAGTTTATCCTTTTTGGTCCGTCAATCCTACGAGCAGTACTTC.

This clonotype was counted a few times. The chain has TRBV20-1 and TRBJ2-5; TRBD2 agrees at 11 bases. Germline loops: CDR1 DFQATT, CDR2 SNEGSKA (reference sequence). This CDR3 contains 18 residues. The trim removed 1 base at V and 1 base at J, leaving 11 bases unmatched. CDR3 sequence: CSARGVVAGGRLQETQYF. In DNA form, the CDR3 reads TGCAGTGCTAGAGGAGTGGTAGCGGGGGGGCGCCTCCAAGAGACCCAGTACTTC.

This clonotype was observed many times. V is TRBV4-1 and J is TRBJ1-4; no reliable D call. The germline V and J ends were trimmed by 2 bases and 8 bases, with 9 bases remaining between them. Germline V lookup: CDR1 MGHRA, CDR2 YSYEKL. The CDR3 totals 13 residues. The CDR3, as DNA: TGCGCCAGCAGCCAACTTTGGGGAGAAAAACTGTTTTTT. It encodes CASSQLWGEKLFF.

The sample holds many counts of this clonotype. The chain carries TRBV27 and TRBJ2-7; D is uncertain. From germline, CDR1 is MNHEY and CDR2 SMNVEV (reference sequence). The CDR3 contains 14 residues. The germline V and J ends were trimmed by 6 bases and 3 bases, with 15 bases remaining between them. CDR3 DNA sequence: TGTGCCAGCAGACTGGAGTGGGGAAGCTACGAGCAGTACTTC. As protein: CASRLEWGSYEQYF.

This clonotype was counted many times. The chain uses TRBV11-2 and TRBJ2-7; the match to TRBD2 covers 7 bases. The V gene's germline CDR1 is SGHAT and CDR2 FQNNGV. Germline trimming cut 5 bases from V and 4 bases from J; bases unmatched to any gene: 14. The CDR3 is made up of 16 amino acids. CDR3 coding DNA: TGTGCCAGCAGCACCCTTAAGGGCGGGGGACTGTACGAGCAGTACTTC. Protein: CASSTLKGGGLYEQYF.

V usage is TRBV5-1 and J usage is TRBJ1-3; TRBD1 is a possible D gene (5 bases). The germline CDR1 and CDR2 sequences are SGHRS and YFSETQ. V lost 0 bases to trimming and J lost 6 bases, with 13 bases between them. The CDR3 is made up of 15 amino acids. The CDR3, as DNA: TGCGCCAGCAGCTTGGCCGGTGGGGGAGTAAACACCATATATTTT. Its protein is CASSLAGGGVNTIYF.

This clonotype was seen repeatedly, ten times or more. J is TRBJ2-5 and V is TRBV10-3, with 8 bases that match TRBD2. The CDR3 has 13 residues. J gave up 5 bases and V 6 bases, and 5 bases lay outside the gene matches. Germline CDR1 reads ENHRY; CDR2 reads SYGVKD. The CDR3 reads CAISAGTRETQYF. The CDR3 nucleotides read TGTGCCATCAGCGCCGGGACTAGGGAGACCCAGTACTTC.

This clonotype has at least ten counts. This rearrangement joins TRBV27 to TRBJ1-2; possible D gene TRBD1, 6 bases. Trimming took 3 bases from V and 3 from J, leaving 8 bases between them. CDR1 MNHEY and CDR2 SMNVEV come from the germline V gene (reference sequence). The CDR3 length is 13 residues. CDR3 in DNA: TGTGCCAGCAGTTTGAACAGGGACTATGGCTACACCTTC. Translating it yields CASSLNRDYGYTF.

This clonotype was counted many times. The CDR3, as DNA: TGTGCCAGCAGCCAAGATTACACCAGCGGGAGGGCCGGGGGAGCGCAGTATTTT. Its translation is CASSQDYTSGRAGGAQYF. The chain links TRBV3-1 to TRBJ2-3, with 10 positions matching TRBD2. The V and J ends lost 0 bases and 10 bases, in that order; junction bases with no gene match: 16. The V gene's germline CDR1 is LGHDT and CDR2 YNNKEL (reference sequence). CDR3 length: 18 residues.

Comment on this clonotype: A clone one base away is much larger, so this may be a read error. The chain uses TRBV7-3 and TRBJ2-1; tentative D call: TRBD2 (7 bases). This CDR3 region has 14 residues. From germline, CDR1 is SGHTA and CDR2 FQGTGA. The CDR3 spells CARSLSGGLNEQFF. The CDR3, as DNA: TGTGCCAGGAGCTTATCCGGGGGGCTCAATGAGCAGTTCTTC.